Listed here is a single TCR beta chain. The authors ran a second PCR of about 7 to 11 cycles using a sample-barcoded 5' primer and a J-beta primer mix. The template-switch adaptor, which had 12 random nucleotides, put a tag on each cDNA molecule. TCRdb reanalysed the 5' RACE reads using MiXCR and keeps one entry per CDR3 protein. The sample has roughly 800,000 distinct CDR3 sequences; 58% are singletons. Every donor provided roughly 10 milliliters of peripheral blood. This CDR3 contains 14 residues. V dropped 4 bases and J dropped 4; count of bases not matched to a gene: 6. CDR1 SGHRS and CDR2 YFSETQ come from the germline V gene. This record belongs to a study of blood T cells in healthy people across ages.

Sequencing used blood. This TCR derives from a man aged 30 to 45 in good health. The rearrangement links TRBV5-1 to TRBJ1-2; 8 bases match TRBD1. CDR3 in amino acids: CASSKDREGYGYTF. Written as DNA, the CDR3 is TGCGCCAGCAGCAAGGACAGGGAAGGCTATGGCTACACCTTC.